These T cell receptor beta chains were read from a single sample in a study of T cell responses to AZD1222 COVID-19 vaccine. Profiled with immunoSEQ multiplex PCR; TCRdb holds only in-frame clones, not every one. The profile shows 60,000 to 80,000 clones, 80% of them singletons. Specimen: peripheral blood, collected 28 days after the second AZD1222 dose. Every receptor here comes from an adult who received the AZD1222 COVID-19 vaccine. CDR3s include the opening cysteine and the closing phenylalanine or tryptophan. The order of the fields is J gene, D gene, V gene, clone size, CDR3 DNA, CDR3 protein. The D gene is left open where the match is weak. The size of a clone is reported for some rows only, either as once, few or many, or as a class for expanded clones.

TRBJ1-1,NA,TRBV3-1/TRBV3-2,NA,TGTGCCAGCAGCCCCCCACGGGACCGAGGAAGGGGCACTGAAGCTTTCTTT,CASSPPRDRGRGTEAFF
TRBJ1-4,TRBD1,TRBV2,NA,TGTGCCAGCAGGGACAGGGGGAGCAGTGAAAAACTGTTTTTT,CASRDRGSSEKLFF
TRBJ2-7,TRBD2,TRBV15,once,TGTGCCACCAGCACCCTCACTAGCGGGGGGGCCGGAGAGCAGTACTTC,CATSTLTSGGAGEQYF
TRBJ1-1,TRBD1,TRBV28,NA,TGTGCCAGCAGTGGACAGGCCTACACTGAAGCTTTCTTT,CASSGQAYTEAFF
TRBJ2-2,TRBD1,TRBV11-3,NA,TGTGCCAGCAGCATGGGACAGGGGGCGAACACCGGGGAGCTGTTTTTT,CASSMGQGANTGELFF
TRBJ2-2,TRBD2,TRBV4-3,NA,TGCGCCAGCAGCCGTATCCCGGGACTAGAGAACACCGGGGAGCTGTTTTTT,CASSRIPGLENTGELFF
TRBJ2-7,NA,TRBV5-6,NA,TGTGCCAGCAGCTTGGGTAACCACGAGCAGTACTTC,CASSLGNHEQYF
TRBJ2-7,NA,TRBV6-2/TRBV6-3,NA,TGTGCCAGCAGTGACTTTGGTGGAAATTACGAGCAGTACTTC,CASSDFGGNYEQYF
TRBJ1-1,NA,TRBV6-5,few,TGTGCCAGCAGTTACCAGGGGCCACCGACCACTGAAGCTTTCTTT,CASSYQGPPTTEAFF
TRBJ1-3,NA,TRBV5-1,NA,TGCGCCAGCAGCCCGGAGCTGGAGGGAAACACCATATATTTT,CASSPELEGNTIYF
TRBJ1-6,TRBD1,TRBV3-1/TRBV3-2,NA,TGTGCCAGCTGGCCAGGGGGAGAATCACCCCTCCACTTT,CASWPGGESPLHF
TRBJ2-5,NA,TRBV5-1,NA,TGCGCCAGCAGCTTGGTTTCTTCGTACCAAGAGACCCAGTACTTC,CASSLVSSYQETQYF
TRBJ1-5,NA,TRBV27,NA,TGTGCCAGCAGTTCGCTTCCAAGTTATAGCAATCAGCCCCAGCATTTT,CASSSLPSYSNQPQHF
TRBJ1-1,TRBD1,TRBV24-1,NA,TGTGCCACCAGCTCAACAGGGGGGAACACTGAAGCTTTCTTT,CATSSTGGNTEAFF
TRBJ1-1,NA,TRBV13,NA,TGTGCCAGCAGCTTATATCGGACGGCGAACACTGAAGCTTTCTTT,CASSLYRTANTEAFF
TRBJ1-3,NA,TRBV7-2,NA,TGTGCCAGCAGCTTAGGTGGGAGTAACACCATATATTTT,CASSLGGSNTIYF
TRBJ2-1,TRBD2,TRBV10-3,NA,TGTGCCATCAGTGAGGGGCTAGCGGGAGCTTATGAGCAGTTCTTC,CAISEGLAGAYEQFF
TRBJ2-7,NA,TRBV5-5,NA,TGTGCCAGCAGCCGCCTAGAGGGGTACGAGCAGTACTTC,CASSRLEGYEQYF
TRBJ2-3,NA,TRBV5-4,NA,TGTGCCAGCAGCTTCCCCCAGGATACGCAGTATTTT,CASSFPQDTQYF
TRBJ2-2,TRBD1,TRBV9,few,TGTGCCAGCAGCTTCCGGGACAGGGTGAACACCGGGGAGCTGTTTTTT,CASSFRDRVNTGELFF
TRBJ2-3,NA,TRBV6-2/TRBV6-3,NA,TGTGCCAGCAGCCCCAGTTGGATTGGGGGCTACACAGATACGCAGTATTTT,CASSPSWIGGYTDTQYF
TRBJ1-1,NA,TRBV27,NA,TGTGCCAGCAGCCAACAGGGAAGGAACACTGAAGCTTTCTTT,CASSQQGRNTEAFF
TRBJ2-7,TRBD1,TRBV7-9,NA,TGTGCCAGCAGCTTGGAGCGATTAGGGACAGGGCCTTTTTACGAGCAGTACTTC,CASSLERLGTGPFYEQYF
TRBJ2-6,NA,TRBV10-2,NA,TGCGCCAGCAGTGAAGGGGACTCTGGGGCCAACGTCCTGACTTTC,CASSEGDSGANVLTF
TRBJ1-2,NA,TRBV19,NA,TGTGCCACCTCAACAGGGAAAGGCTACACCTTC,CATSTGKGYTF
TRBJ1-1,NA,TRBV18,NA,TGTGCCAGCTGCCGGACAACGCGGGCGGTAGCTTTCTTT,CASCRTTRAVAFF
TRBJ1-5,NA,TRBV12-3/TRBV12-4,NA,TGTGCCAGCAGGGTGACAGCTAATCAGCCCCAGCATTTT,CASRVTANQPQHF
TRBJ2-5,NA,TRBV9,NA,TGTGCCAGCAGCGCGCCGGACGGCCAAGAGACCCAGTACTTC,CASSAPDGQETQYF
TRBJ2-3,NA,TRBV5-4,once,TGTGCCAGCAGCTTGGGGGGAGATACGCAGTATTTT,CASSLGGDTQYF
TRBJ2-4,TRBD2,TRBV6-5,NA,TGTGCCAGCAGTTACTCGGGACTAGCGGGGGGCATTCAGTACTTC,CASSYSGLAGGIQYF
TRBJ2-3,NA,TRBV2,NA,TGTGCCAGCAGTGAACGGCGGCGGGAAGCCACAGATACGCAGTATTTT,CASSERRREATDTQYF
TRBJ1-1,NA,TRBV27,NA,TGTGCCAGCAGTTCCGCCGCGGGGGCTTTCTTT,CASSSAAGAFF
TRBJ2-2,TRBD2,TRBV11-3,few,TGTGCCAGCAGCTTTGTCGGCGGCAGCGGGAAGGCCGGGGAGCTGTTTTTT,CASSFVGGSGKAGELFF
TRBJ2-1,TRBD2,TRBV7-9,few,TGTGCCAGCAGCAACCGACTAGCGGGGGACAATTACAATGAGCAGTTCTTC,CASSNRLAGDNYNEQFF
TRBJ1-1,NA,TRBV6-2/TRBV6-3,NA,TGTGCCAGCAGTCTACGATTCGACCTTTGGAGGAAGACAGACAGCCCTGAAGCTTTCTTT,CASSLRFDLWRKTDSPEAFF
TRBJ2-5,NA,TRBV7-2,NA,TGTGCCAGCAGCTTACAGACACAGCGGGTCCGGGAGACCCAGTACTTC,CASSLQTQRVRETQYF
TRBJ2-1,TRBD1,TRBV5-1,NA,TGCGCCAGCAGCTTGGGACAGGGTAAGAATGAGCAGTTCTTC,CASSLGQGKNEQFF
TRBJ2-7,NA,TRBV5-1,NA,TGCGCCAGCAGCCTTTCGTCGACAGGTTATTACGAGCAGTACTTC,CASSLSSTGYYEQYF
TRBJ2-2,NA,TRBV11-1,NA,TGTGCCAGCAGCTTTGGCGCGAACACCGGGGAGCTGTTTTTT,CASSFGANTGELFF
TRBJ1-6,NA,TRBV5-1,NA,TGCGCCAGTAGGGACGGACTTCGCTCGGTGAATTCACCCCTCCACTTT,CASRDGLRSVNSPLHF
TRBJ2-1,TRBD2,TRBV4-1,NA,TGCGCCAGCAGCCGGGGGTCTAGCGGCTCCTACAATGAGCAGTTCTTC,CASSRGSSGSYNEQFF
TRBJ2-7,NA,TRBV10-3,NA,TGTGCCATCAGGGTCAATGGATGGCAGTACTTC,CAIRVNGWQYF
TRBJ1-1,TRBD1,TRBV10-3,NA,TGTGCCATCAGTATGGACAGGAACCTGAACACTGAAGCTTTCTTT,CAISMDRNLNTEAFF
TRBJ2-1,TRBD2,TRBV4-2,NA,TGTGCCAGCAGCCAAGATCGGCGGTCCAGCGGGGGGGGCCGAGGAGTGGATGAGCAGTTCTTC,CASSQDRRSSGGGRGVDEQFF
TRBJ1-1,NA,TRBV19,NA,TGTGCCAGTAGTTCGAGGGGCGTCAACACTGAAGCTTTCTTT,CASSSRGVNTEAFF
TRBJ2-7,TRBD1,TRBV28,NA,TGTGCCAGCAGTTTCCCGGGACAGGCTATTGACGGGGAGCAGTACTTC,CASSFPGQAIDGEQYF
TRBJ1-5,NA,TRBV2,NA,TGTGCCAGCACTTTGTGGACGGAATATCAGCCCCAGCATTTT,CASTLWTEYQPQHF
TRBJ1-1,NA,TRBV2,NA,TGTGCCAGCATTCGAGAAGCTATTCCTTTCTTT,CASIREAIPFF
TRBJ2-3,NA,TRBV7-9,few,TGTGCCAGCAGCTTAGAATTCACAGATACGCAGTATTTT,CASSLEFTDTQYF
TRBJ2-2,NA,TRBV5-1,NA,TGCGCCAGCACAAGGGAGGGGGCCGGCTCCGGGGAGCTGTTTTTT,CASTREGAGSGELFF
TRBJ2-7,NA,TRBV6-2/TRBV6-3,NA,TGTGCCAGCAGTTACCCCTCCTCGGCAGGGGCCAGCTCCTACGAGCAGTACTTC,CASSYPSSAGASSYEQYF
TRBJ2-5,NA,TRBV7-2,NA,TGTGCCAGCAGCTTAGCCCGGGGGTCTCAAGAGACCCAGTACTTC,CASSLARGSQETQYF
TRBJ2-7,NA,TRBV14,NA,TGTGCCAGCAGCCGCACCTACGAGCAGTACTTC,CASSRTYEQYF
TRBJ1-2,TRBD1,TRBV10-3,NA,TGTGCCATCTACACTCCTGGGACAGGGGACTATGGCTACACCTTC,CAIYTPGTGDYGYTF
TRBJ2-1,NA,TRBV7-6,NA,TGTGCCAGCAGCACAGGACATTGGCAGTTCTTC,CASSTGHWQFF
TRBJ2-7,TRBD1,TRBV28,NA,TGTGCCAGCTGGGACAGGGTCCACGAGCAGTACTTC,CASWDRVHEQYF
TRBJ1-3,NA,TRBV2,once,TGTGCCAGCAGTCTTACGACAAGTCAAGCTGGTGGAAACACCATATATTTT,CASSLTTSQAGGNTIYF
TRBJ1-5,TRBD1,TRBV28,NA,TGTGCCAGCATCCCGAGTGACTACAGGGGGGGGCAGCCCCAGCATTTT,CASIPSDYRGGQPQHF
TRBJ2-1,TRBD1,TRBV11-2,NA,TGTGCCAGCACCAATGTAGGACAGGGGCAAGACAATGAGCAGTTCTTC,CASTNVGQGQDNEQFF